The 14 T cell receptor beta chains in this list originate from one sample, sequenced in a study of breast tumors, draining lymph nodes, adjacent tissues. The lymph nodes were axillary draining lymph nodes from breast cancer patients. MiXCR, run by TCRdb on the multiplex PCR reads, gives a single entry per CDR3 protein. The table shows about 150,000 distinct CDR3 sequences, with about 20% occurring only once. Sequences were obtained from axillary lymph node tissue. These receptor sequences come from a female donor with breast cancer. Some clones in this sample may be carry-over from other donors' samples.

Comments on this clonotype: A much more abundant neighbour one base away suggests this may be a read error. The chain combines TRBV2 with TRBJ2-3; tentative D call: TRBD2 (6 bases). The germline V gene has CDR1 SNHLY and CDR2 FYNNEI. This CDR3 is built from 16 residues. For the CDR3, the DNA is TGTGCCAGCGGGAGGAGTTCGCAACTAAGCACAGATACGCGGTATTTT. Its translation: CASGRSSQLSTDTRYF.

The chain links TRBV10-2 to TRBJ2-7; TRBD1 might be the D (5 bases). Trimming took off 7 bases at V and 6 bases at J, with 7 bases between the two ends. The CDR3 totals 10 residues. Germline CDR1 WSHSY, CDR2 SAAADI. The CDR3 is CASIGAEQYF. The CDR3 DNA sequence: TGCGCCAGCATAGGGGCCGAGCAGTACTTC.

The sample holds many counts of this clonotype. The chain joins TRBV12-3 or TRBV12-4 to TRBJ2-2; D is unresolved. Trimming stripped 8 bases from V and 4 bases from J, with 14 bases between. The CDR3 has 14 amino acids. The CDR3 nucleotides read TGTGCCAGCTCCACTTCGGGTACCACCGGGGAGCTGTTTTTT. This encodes CASSTSGTTGELFF.

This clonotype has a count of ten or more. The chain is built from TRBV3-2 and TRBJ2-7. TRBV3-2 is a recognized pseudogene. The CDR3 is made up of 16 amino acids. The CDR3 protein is CASSQDRIGWAYEQYF. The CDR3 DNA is TGTGCCAGCAGCCAAGATCGTATAGGTTGGGCCTACGAGCAGTACTTC.

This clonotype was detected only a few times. Written as DNA, the CDR3 is TGCGCCAGCAGCCGAGGACTAGCGGGAGATGAGACCCAGTACTTC. This translates into CASSRGLAGDETQYF. The chain joins TRBV4-3 to TRBJ2-5; TRBD2 matches at 13 bases. Germline V CDR1 and CDR2: LGHNA, YSLEER. The CDR3 is 15 residues long. J gave up 5 bases and V 4 bases, and 4 bases lay outside the gene matches.

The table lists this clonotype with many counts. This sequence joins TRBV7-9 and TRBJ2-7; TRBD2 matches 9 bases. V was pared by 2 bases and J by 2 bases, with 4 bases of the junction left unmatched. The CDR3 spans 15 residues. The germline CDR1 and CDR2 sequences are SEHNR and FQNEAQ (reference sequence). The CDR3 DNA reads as TGTGCCAGCAGCTTACGGACTAGCGTCCCCTACGAGCAGTACTTC. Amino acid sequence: CASSLRTSVPYEQYF.

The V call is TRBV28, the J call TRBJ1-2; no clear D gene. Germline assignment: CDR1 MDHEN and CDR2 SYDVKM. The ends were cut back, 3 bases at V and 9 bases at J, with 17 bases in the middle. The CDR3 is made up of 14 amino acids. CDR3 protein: CASSLVGTADSYTF. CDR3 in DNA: TGTGCCAGCAGTTTGGTGGGAACAGCCGATAGCTACACCTTC.

CDR3 region: CASSRGTGQGSGNTIYF. The CDR3 DNA is TGTGCCAGCAGTCGCGGGACAGGGCAGGGCTCTGGAAACACCATATATTTT. The chain is built from TRBV25-1 and TRBJ1-3; 9 bases agree with TRBD1. The CDR3 consists of 17 residues. V lost 5 bases to trimming and J lost 0 bases; unmatched junction nucleotides: 8. Germline V lookup: CDR1 MGHDK, CDR2 SYGVNS.

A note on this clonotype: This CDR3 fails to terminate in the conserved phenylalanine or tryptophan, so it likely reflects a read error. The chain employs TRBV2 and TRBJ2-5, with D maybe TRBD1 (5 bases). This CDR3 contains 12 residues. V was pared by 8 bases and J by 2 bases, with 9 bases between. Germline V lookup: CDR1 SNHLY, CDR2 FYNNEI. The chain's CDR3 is CASGASQETQYL. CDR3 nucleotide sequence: TGTGCCAGCGGGGCTTCTCAAGAGACCCAGTACCTC.

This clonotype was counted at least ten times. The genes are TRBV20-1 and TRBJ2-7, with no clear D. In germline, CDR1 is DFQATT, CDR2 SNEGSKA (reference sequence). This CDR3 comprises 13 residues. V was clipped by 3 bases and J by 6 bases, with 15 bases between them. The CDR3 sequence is CSASRSPVSEQYF. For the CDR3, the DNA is TGCAGTGCTAGCAGGTCCCCGGTTTCCGAGCAGTACTTC.

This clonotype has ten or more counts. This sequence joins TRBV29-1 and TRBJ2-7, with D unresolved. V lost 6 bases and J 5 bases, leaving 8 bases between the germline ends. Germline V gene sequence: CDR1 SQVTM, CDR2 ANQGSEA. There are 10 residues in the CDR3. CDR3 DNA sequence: TGCAGCGTCGGATCGAACGAGCAGTACTTC. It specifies CSVGSNEQYF.

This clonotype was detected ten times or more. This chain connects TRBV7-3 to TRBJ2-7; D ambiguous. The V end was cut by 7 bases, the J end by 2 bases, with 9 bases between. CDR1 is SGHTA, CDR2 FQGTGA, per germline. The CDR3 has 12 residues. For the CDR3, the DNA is TGTGCCAGCAAGGGAACCCCCTACGAGCAGTACTTC. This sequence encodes CASKGTPYEQYF.

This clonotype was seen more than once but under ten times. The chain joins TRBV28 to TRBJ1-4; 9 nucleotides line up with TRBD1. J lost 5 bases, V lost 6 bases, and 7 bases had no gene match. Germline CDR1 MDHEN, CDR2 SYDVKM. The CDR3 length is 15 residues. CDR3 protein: CASRSSGQGNEKLFF. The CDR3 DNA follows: TGTGCCAGCAGATCGTCGGGACAGGGAAATGAAAAACTGTTTTTT.

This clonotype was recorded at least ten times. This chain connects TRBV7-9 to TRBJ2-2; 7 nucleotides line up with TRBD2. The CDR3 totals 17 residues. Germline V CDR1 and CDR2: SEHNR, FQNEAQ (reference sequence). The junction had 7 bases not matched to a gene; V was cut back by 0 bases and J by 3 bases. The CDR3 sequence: CASSLACGREDTGELFF. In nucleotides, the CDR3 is TGTGCCAGCAGCTTAGCTTGCGGGAGAGAGGACACCGGGGAGCTGTTTTTT.